Following are 15 T cell receptor beta chains from one sample sequenced in a study of immune evolution from preneoplasia to lung adenocarcinoma. The repertoire was sequenced with immunoSEQ multiplex PCR; TCRdb's copy has only in-frame clones and lacks some. This table holds about 4,300 clones, under 80% found once. Input material: FFPE adjacent normal lung tissue. The receptors shown here come from a person aged 55-80 years with lung adenocarcinoma.

The chain links TRBV5-4 to TRBJ2-1, with TRBD2 matching 7 bases. This CDR3 comprises 14 residues. Germline V gives CDR1 SGHNT, CDR2 YYREEE (reference sequence). The V gene end was trimmed by 1 base and the J gene end by 9 bases; junction bases not matched to a gene: 7. The CDR3 coding sequence is TGTGCCAGCAGCTTGAGGGGCGGGAGTGCTGAGCAGTTCTTC. Its translation: CASSLRGGSAEQFF.

This sequence joins TRBV5-4 and TRBJ2-7, with TRBD1 matching 9 bases. This CDR3 is 14 amino acids long. Trimming at V came to 4 bases and at J to 6 bases, leaving 8 bases not matched to a gene. Germline V CDR1 and CDR2: SGHNT, YYREEE (reference sequence). The CDR3 nucleotides read TGTGCCAGCAGCACGCCGGGACAGGGAGGCGAGCAGTACTTC. Translating gives CASSTPGQGGEQYF.

This clone appeared a few times. The V call is TRBV9, the J call TRBJ1-3; D is unclear. The V end was cut by 2 bases, the J end by 4 bases, with 10 bases between. CDR1 and CDR2 (germline): SGDLS, YYNGEE. The CDR3 loop spans 14 amino acids. The CDR3 spells CASSVQGSGNTIYF. CDR3 DNA: TGTGCCAGCAGCGTGCAAGGGTCCGGAAACACCATATATTTT.

This clone has more than one count but fewer than ten. The J gene is TRBJ2-3, the V gene TRBV28, with unresolved D. V lost 6 bases to trimming and J lost 5 bases, with 6 bases between them. The CDR3 spans 11 residues. Germline V gene lookup returns CDR1 MDHEN and CDR2 SYDVKM. CDR3 in DNA: TGTGCCAGCAGCCTAATAGATACGCAGTATTTT. It codes for CASSLIDTQYF.

By its share, this clone is large. The gene calls are TRBV6-5 and TRBJ1-1, with D possibly matching TRBD1 (5 bases). The CDR3 spans 15 residues. Germline V gene data show CDR1 as MNHEY and CDR2 as SVGAGI. V lost 0 bases to trimming and J lost 5 bases, with 13 bases between them. The CDR3 bases are TGTGCCAGCAGTTACTCCAGACGCGGGGGGACTGAAGCTTTCTTT. Its translation is CASSYSRRGGTEAFF.

The chain has TRBV29-1 and TRBJ2-3; maybe TRBD1 (5 bases). Germline V gene sequence: CDR1 SQVTM, CDR2 ANQGSEA. This CDR3 spans 12 amino acids. V was pared by 5 bases and J by 6 bases, with 12 bases between. This CDR3 reads CSVQGAGDTQYF. CDR3 DNA sequence: TGCAGCGTTCAAGGGGCTGGGGATACGCAGTATTTT.

V usage is TRBV6-5 and J usage is TRBJ2-5; D gene unclear. V was trimmed by 6 bases and J by 5 bases, leaving 13 bases between them. The CDR3 covers 13 residues. Germline assignment: CDR1 MNHEY and CDR2 SVGAGI. This CDR3 is CASRSILTETQYF. In nucleotides, the CDR3 is TGTGCCAGCAGATCAATTCTAACGGAGACCCAGTACTTC.

The V call is TRBV10-1, the J call TRBJ2-3, with 9 nucleotides matching TRBD2. CDR3 size: 17 residues. The V and J ends lost 6 bases and 4 bases, in that order; junction bases with no gene match: 14. The germline gives CDR1 WNHNN, CDR2 SYGVQD (reference sequence). The CDR3 DNA reads as TGCGCCAGCAGGGAGGGGGCTAGCGGGATTATGTCAGATACGCAGTATTTT. Translating it yields CASREGASGIMSDTQYF.

The genes are TRBV29-1 and TRBJ1-1, with 7 bases identical to TRBD1. With V trimmed by 1 base and J by 4 bases, 9 bases remained unmatched. CDR3 size: 15 residues. The germline V gene has CDR1 SQVTM and CDR2 ANQGSEA. CDR3 nucleotide sequence: TGCAGCGTTGAAGCCCCGACAGGGTACGTCACTGAAGCTTTCTTT. It codes for CSVEAPTGYVTEAFF.

V and J are TRBV5-8 and TRBJ2-3; D not resolved. Per the germline V gene, CDR1 is SGHTS and CDR2 is YDEGEE. With 4 bases removed from V and 6 bases from J, the gap between germline ends came to 9 bases. The CDR3 is 12 residues long. The CDR3 region is CASSLLLDTQYF. The CDR3 DNA is TGTGCCAGCAGCCTTCTCCTGGATACGCAGTATTTT.

The chain is built from TRBV5-1 and TRBJ2-1, with D hard to call. Germline CDR1 reads SGHRS; CDR2 reads YFSETQ. V gave up 2 bases and J gave up 9 bases, with 12 bases separating them. CDR3 size: 13 residues. The CDR3 region has the DNA TGCGCCAGCAGCTTTACACCGGGCCCTGAGCAGTTCTTC. Residues: CASSFTPGPEQFF.

V gene TRBV5-1 combines with J gene TRBJ2-2, with 10 bases matching TRBD2. Germline V gene lookup returns CDR1 SGHRS and CDR2 YFSETQ. The CDR3 runs 16 residues. V dropped 0 bases and J dropped 4; count of bases not matched to a gene: 3. The CDR3 DNA follows: TGCGCCAGCAGCTTGGCCAGCGGGAGGGGCACCGGGGAGCTGTTTTTT. Translating gives CASSLASGRGTGELFF.

This chain joins TRBV18 and TRBJ1-5, with a weak D call TRBD1 (6 bases). Germline V CDR1 and CDR2: KGHSH, LQKENI. V lost 6 bases and J 7 bases, leaving 19 bases between the germline ends. CDR3 length: 15 residues. CDR3 sequence (DNA): TGTGCCAGCTCGCAACAAACAGGGATGGGGCAGCCCCAGCATTTT. Translation gives CASSQQTGMGQPQHF. The entire variable domain, with the rest obtained from reference TRBV18 and TRBJ1-5, is as follows: NAGVMQNPRHLVRRRGQEARLRCSPMKGHSHVYWYRQLPEEGLKFMVYLQKENIIDESGMPKERFSAEFPKEGPSILRIQQVVRGDSAAYFCASSQQTGMGQPQHFGDGTRLSIL.

This clone was counted a single time. The chain links TRBV18 to TRBJ2-1; tentative D call: TRBD2 (5 bases). This CDR3 is built from 15 residues. V lost 1 base and J 6 bases, leaving 13 bases between the germline ends. The germline V gene has CDR1 KGHSH and CDR2 LQKENI. DNA for the CDR3: TGTGCCAGCTCACCACTGTCTGGGAGTGGCAATGAGCAGTTCTTC. Its protein is CASSPLSGSGNEQFF.

The genes are TRBV6-1 and TRBJ2-4, with TRBD1 matching over 8 bases. Germline trimming cut 3 bases from V and 7 bases from J; bases unmatched to any gene: 17. This CDR3 spans 18 amino acids. In germline, CDR1 is MNHNS, CDR2 SASEGT. This CDR3 is CASSERTGRGLGKNIQYF. The DNA of the CDR3 is TGTGCCAGCAGTGAGCGGACAGGGAGAGGTTTGGGGAAGAACATTCAGTACTTC.